Following are 22 T cell receptor beta chains from one sample sequenced in a study of OX40 agonist ivuxolimab in advanced cancers. Repertoires were generated with immunoSEQ multiplex PCR, while TCRdb's copy carries only in-frame clones and drops some. The repertoire holds some 59,000 clones, approximately 90% seen once, with 5% to 6% in the top ten. The source was CD4+ or CD8+ T cells sorted from blood, collected in a trial of the OX40 agonist ivuxolimab. These receptors were collected from an adult with an advanced solid tumor such as melanoma, head and neck, liver or kidney cancer.

This chain uses TRBV27 with TRBJ2-7; the D is unclear. Germline V CDR1 and CDR2: MNHEY, SMNVEV (reference sequence). Trimming pared 1 base from V and 5 bases from J, leaving 18 bases between. CDR3 size: 16 residues. The CDR3 DNA is TGTGCCAGCAGTTTATGGAGTACTATCTCGAGGAACGAGCAGTACTTC. This codes for CASSLWSTISRNEQYF.

The V gene is TRBV7-7, the J gene TRBJ2-3, with 10 bases aligning to TRBD2. V was clipped by 1 base and J by 4 bases; unmatched bases: 5. The CDR3 covers 16 residues. Germline-derived CDR1 and CDR2 are SSHAT and FNYEAQ (reference sequence). The CDR3 reads CASSLGVLAGPDTQYF. In DNA form, the CDR3 reads TGTGCCAGCAGCTTAGGAGTACTAGCGGGACCAGATACGCAGTATTTT.

The V and J genes are TRBV6-5 and TRBJ2-1; possibly TRBD1 or TRBD2 for D (5 bases each). The length of the CDR3 is 15 residues. Deletions cut 4 bases from V and 9 bases from J, with 19 bases between. The germline V gene encodes CDR1 MNHEY and CDR2 SVGAGI. CDR3 nucleotide sequence: TGTGCCAGCAGTTCCGGGACGCCCGGTACGCGTGAGCAGTTCTTC. As protein: CASSSGTPGTREQFF.

The chain couples TRBV4-1 to TRBJ1-1, with 12 nucleotides matching TRBD1. This CDR3 comprises 17 residues. V lost 3 bases to trimming and J lost 0 bases; unmatched junction nucleotides: 5. Looked up from germline, CDR1 is MGHRA and CDR2 is YSYEKL. CDR3 protein: CASSQGTGGLMNTEAFF. The CDR3 DNA reads as TGCGCCAGCAGCCAGGGGACAGGGGGCCTGATGAACACTGAAGCTTTCTTT.

J is TRBJ2-1 and V is TRBV5-4; D unclear. Trimming cost V 1 base and J 0 bases, with 8 bases left between them. Looked up from germline, CDR1 is SGHNT and CDR2 is YYREEE (reference sequence). The CDR3 sequence is 15 residues long. For the CDR3, the DNA is TGTGCCAGCAGCTTGACATCTAACTCCTACAATGAGCAGTTCTTC. Its protein is CASSLTSNSYNEQFF.

The rearrangement links TRBV7-3 to TRBJ2-5; 8 bases match TRBD2. Germline CDR1 is SGHTA and CDR2 is FQGTGA. Unmatched junction bases numbered 12, after V lost 1 base and J lost 5 bases. The CDR3 length is 17 residues. The CDR3 DNA is TGTGCCAGCAGCTTAAAAGGACGACGGGAGCGGGGGGAGACCCAGTACTTC. Its protein is CASSLKGRRERGETQYF. The full variable domain, rest sourced from reference TRBV7-3 and TRBJ2-5, is GAGVSQTPSNKVTEKGKYVELRCDPISGHTALYWYRQSLGQGPEFLIYFQGTGAADDSGLPNDRFFAVRPEGSVSTLKIQRTERGDSAVYLCASSLKGRRERGETQYFGPGTRLLVL.

The V and J genes are TRBV7-8 and TRBJ2-5; possible D gene TRBD1, 6 bases. Trimming removed 7 bases from V and 7 bases from J, with 16 bases in between. This CDR3 has 13 amino acids. Germline V CDR1 and CDR2: SGHVS, FQNEAQ. CDR3: CASIFIRGGTQYF. The DNA for the CDR3 is TGTGCCAGCATCTTCATCCGAGGGGGGACCCAGTACTTC.

The chain carries TRBV30 and TRBJ1-5; 10 bases agree with TRBD1. The CDR3 sequence is 18 residues long. Germline CDR1 and CDR2: GTSNPN and SVGIG (reference sequence). After removal of 5 bases from V and 0 bases from J, the junction contained 13 bases not matched to a gene. For the CDR3, the DNA is TGTGCCTGGCCCCCCCGGGACAGGGGAGGGTATAGCAATCAGCCCCAGCATTTT. Translating it yields CAWPPRDRGGYSNQPQHF.

The J gene is TRBJ2-7, the V gene TRBV2, with 7 bases lining up with TRBD2. Germline CDR1 is SNHLY and CDR2 is FYNNEI. V was pared by 1 base and J by 2 bases, with 8 bases of the junction left unmatched. This CDR3 spans 16 amino acids. CDR3 in DNA: TGTGCCAGCAGTGAAGTGGCGGGAGCCTCCACCTACGAGCAGTACTTC. Its protein product is CASSEVAGASTYEQYF.

The chain couples TRBV29-1 to TRBJ2-2; TRBD2 might be the D (5 bases). This CDR3 spans 16 amino acids. The germline gives CDR1 SQVTM, CDR2 ANQGSEA. V shed 0 bases and J shed 1 base, with 12 bases lying between them. Here the CDR3 DNA reads TGCAGCGTTGAAGATCCGAGGGAGCGGAACACCGGGGAGCTGTTTTTT. Residues: CSVEDPRERNTGELFF.

Only one count was recorded for this clone. This chain joins TRBV5-8 and TRBJ2-1, with 7 bases matching TRBD2. This CDR3 region has 15 residues. V trimming: 0 bases; J trimming: 7 bases; junction bases outside the gene matches: 7. Germline loops: CDR1 SGHTS, CDR2 YDEGEE. CDR3: CASSLAGGRWNEQFF. CDR3 nucleotide sequence: TGTGCCAGCAGCTTGGCCGGCGGGAGATGGAATGAGCAGTTCTTC.

The chain couples TRBV2 to TRBJ2-1; D is perhaps TRBD1 (5 bases). Germline CDR1 and CDR2: SNHLY and FYNNEI. The V end lost 4 bases, the J end lost 3 bases, and 16 bases lay between the germline ends. The CDR3 totals 16 residues. This CDR3 is CASSVRRGQNYNEQFF. In nucleotides, the CDR3 is TGTGCCAGCAGTGTTAGAAGGGGCCAAAACTACAATGAGCAGTTCTTC.

This clone was picked up a small number of times. The genes are TRBV7-5 and TRBJ2-1; the table assigns TRBD1, which was not confirmed against the DNA. TRBV7-5 is an annotated pseudogene. The length of the CDR3 is 15 residues. The CDR3 nucleotides read TGTGCCAGAAGCTGCTATATGACAGCCGACCATGAGCAGTTCTTC. Its translation: CARSCYMTADHEQFF.

The chain employs TRBV4-3 and TRBJ2-2; D unclear. Germline V CDR1 and CDR2: LGHNA, YSLEER. Trimming took off 0 bases at V and 3 bases at J, with 2 bases between the two ends. The CDR3 totals 13 residues. The CDR3 spells CASSQEHTGELFF. In nucleotides, the CDR3 is TGCGCCAGCAGCCAAGAGCACACCGGGGAGCTGTTTTTT.

This chain uses TRBV5-4 with TRBJ2-7; TRBD2 aligns across 10 bases. Germline V gene lookup returns CDR1 SGHNT and CDR2 YYREEE (reference sequence). CDR3 size: 15 residues. V shed 2 bases, J shed 2 bases, and the junction held 4 bases outside the gene matches. The CDR3 loop is CASSLGTSETYEQYF. The CDR3 region has the DNA TGTGCCAGCAGCTTAGGGACTAGCGAAACCTACGAGCAGTACTTC.

The CDR3 reads CASSLGPRASGSSDTQYF. In DNA, the CDR3 is TGTGCCAGCAGCTTAGGCCCGCGGGCTAGCGGGAGTTCCGATACGCAGTATTTT. The chain has TRBV7-2 and TRBJ2-3; TRBD2 agrees at 10 bases. V was clipped by 1 base and J by 6 bases; unmatched bases: 13. The CDR3 sequence is 18 residues long. CDR1 is SGHTA and CDR2 is FQGNSA in the germline V gene.

The CDR3 bases are TGTGCCAGCAGCTACTGGACAGGGAAGACCTACGAGCAGTACTTC. This translates into CASSYWTGKTYEQYF. This sequence joins TRBV11-3 and TRBJ2-7; 8 nucleotides match TRBD1. The V segment lost 4 bases and the J segment 2 bases; nucleotides outside the gene matches: 7. The CDR3 contains 15 residues. Germline V gives CDR1 SGHNT, CDR2 YENEEA.

The genes are TRBV2 and TRBJ2-5, with D hard to call. This CDR3 comprises 15 residues. The germline V gene encodes CDR1 SNHLY and CDR2 FYNNEI. Trimming cost V 6 bases and J 5 bases, with 19 bases left between them. CDR3 sequence: CASSYETPAVETQYF. Here the CDR3 DNA reads TGTGCCAGCAGCTACGAAACTCCGGCAGTTGAGACCCAGTACTTC.

The rearrangement links TRBV30 to TRBJ1-1, with D perhaps matching TRBD1 (5 bases). Germline loops: CDR1 GTSNPN, CDR2 SVGIG (reference sequence). CDR3 length: 15 residues. With 5 bases removed from V and 1 base from J, the gap between germline ends came to 17 bases. The DNA for the CDR3 is TGTGCCTGGTCCAACGGGGGGACCGGGAACACTGAAGCTTTCTTT. Its protein is CAWSNGGTGNTEAFF.

The chain joins TRBV29-1 to TRBJ2-1; no clear D gene. Germline CDR1 reads SQVTM; CDR2 reads ANQGSEA. The CDR3 covers 10 residues. V was cut by 4 bases and J by 4 bases, with 2 bases left in between. As DNA, the CDR3 is TGCAGCGTTGGATACAATGAGCAGTTCTTC. This sequence encodes CSVGYNEQFF.

The chain employs TRBV4-3 and TRBJ2-7, with TRBD1 matching over 7 bases. CDR3 length: 15 residues. Germline assignment: CDR1 LGHNA and CDR2 YSLEER. V gave up 4 bases and J gave up 3 bases; unmatched junction bases: 9. The CDR3 bases are TGCGCCAGCAGCCTTCAAACCGGGACAGTCTACGAGCAGTACTTC. This translates into CASSLQTGTVYEQYF.

The chain joins TRBV2 to TRBJ2-3; D call uncertain. Germline V gene lookup returns CDR1 SNHLY and CDR2 FYNNEI. Trimming pared 4 bases from V and 4 bases from J, leaving 9 bases between. CDR3 size: 13 residues. CDR3 DNA sequence: TGTGCCAGCAGTGCGGCAGAGTCAGATACGCAGTATTTT. The encoded protein is CASSAAESDTQYF.